A selection of T cell receptor beta chains follows, all from one sample in a study of blood T cell repertoires in COVID-19. The table came from immunoSEQ multiplex PCR; TCRdb's copy has only in-frame clones and leaves some out. The sample has under 140,000 clones; about three quarters are singletons. The sequenced sample consisted of peripheral blood. The source of these receptors is a woman of 80 years or more with active or convalescent COVID-19. Each CDR3 is given with its conserved first and last residue. D genes are given only for firm matches. Some rows mark clone size as missing; the rest say once, few, many or name a class of expanded clone.

>-|TRBJ2-1|TRBD2|TRBV5-1
CASSLGLAGTTYNEQFF
TGCGCCAGCAGCCTAGGACTAGCGGGGACCACCTACAATGAGCAGTTCTTC
>-|TRBJ2-3|TRBD2|TRBV7-2
CASSLSLAGWDTDTQYF
TGTGCCAGCAGCTTAAGTTTAGCGGGATGGGACACAGATACGCAGTATTTT
>-|TRBJ2-2|-|TRBV4-1
CASSRLGTGLSGELFF
TGCGCCAGCAGCCGGCTCGGGACTGGCCTTAGCGGGGAGCTGTTTTTT
>medium-sized|TRBJ2-7|-|TRBV14
CASSQGAGAVYEQYF
TGTGCCAGCAGTCAGGGGGCGGGAGCCGTCTACGAGCAGTACTTC
>-|TRBJ2-5|-|TRBV7-2
CASSPRKEETQYF
TGTGCCAGCAGCCCTAGAAAGGAAGAGACCCAGTACTTC
>many|TRBJ1-3|TRBD1|TRBV19
CASRRGGTYSGNTIYF
TGTGCCAGTAGGAGAGGGGGCACCTACTCTGGAAACACCATATATTTT
>-|TRBJ2-2|-|TRBV19
CASIGGGTGELFF
TGTGCCAGTATTGGGGGAGGCACCGGGGAGCTGTTTTTT
>-|TRBJ2-7|-|TRBV2
CASSDQGAGYEQYF
TGTGCCAGCAGTGATCAGGGCGCAGGCTACGAGCAGTACTTC
>-|TRBJ1-1|-|TRBV7-3
CASSLSPRSQEAFF
TGTGCCAGCAGCTTAAGCCCCAGGTCCCAAGAAGCTTTCTTT
>few|TRBJ2-1|TRBD2|TRBV10-3
CAISGTSGRYYNEQFF
TGTGCCATCAGCGGGACTAGCGGGAGGTACTACAATGAGCAGTTCTTC
>few|TRBJ1-4|-|TRBV5-5
CASSLEGDRSTNEKLFF
TGTGCCAGCAGCTTGGAAGGGGATCGGTCGACTAATGAAAAACTGTTTTTT
>-|TRBJ2-1|TRBD2|TRBV7-2
CASSRYSDRGVF
TGTGCCAGCAGCCGTTATAGCGACCGGGGGGTCTTC
>-|TRBJ1-2|-|TRBV5-1
CASSLGRGVEGYTF
TGCGCCAGCAGCTTGGGAAGAGGAGTAGAGGGCTACACCTTC
>-|TRBJ1-2|-|TRBV6-2/TRBV6-3
CASSYGQNYGYTF
TGTGCCAGCAGTTATGGTCAGAACTATGGCTACACCTTC
>-|TRBJ2-1|TRBD2|TRBV5-1
CASTGGAGVVSYNEQFF
TGCGCCAGCACCGGAGGTGCGGGAGTAGTGTCCTACAATGAGCAGTTCTTC
>-|TRBJ1-1|TRBD1|TRBV3-1/TRBV3-2
CASSQRTGTEAFF
TGTGCCAGCAGCCAGAGGACAGGGACTGAAGCTTTCTTT
>few|TRBJ1-2|TRBD1|TRBV5-4
CASSSGSGTGYGYTF
TGTGCCAGCAGCTCGGGGTCCGGGACAGGCTATGGCTACACCTTC
>-|TRBJ2-2|TRBD1|TRBV5-1
CASSLVQGANTGELFF
TGCGCCAGCAGCTTGGTTCAGGGGGCGAACACCGGGGAGCTGTTTTTT
>few|TRBJ2-5|TRBD2|TRBV14
CASSQVGRTETQYF
TGTGCCAGCAGCCAAGTCGGGAGGACAGAGACCCAGTACTTC
>few|TRBJ1-3|-|TRBV2
CASSEASGNTIYF
TGTGCCAGCAGTGAGGCCTCTGGAAACACCATATATTTT
>-|TRBJ2-3|-|TRBV3-1/TRBV3-2
CASDRAGSTDTQYF
TGTGCTAGCGACCGCGCGGGAAGCACAGATACGCAGTATTTT
>-|TRBJ2-7|TRBD1|TRBV9
CASSLGTGGGYEQYF
TGTGCCAGCAGCCTCGGGACAGGGGGGGGCTACGAGCAGTACTTC
>-|TRBJ1-1|-|TRBV14
CASSLLQHVSMNTEAFF
TGTGCCAGCAGCCTTCTGCAACATGTCTCGATGAACACTGAAGCTTTCTTT
>-|TRBJ2-1|-|TRBV5-1
CASSLARHRRDNEQFF
TGCGCCAGCAGCTTGGCGAGACACAGGCGCGACAATGAGCAGTTCTTC
>-|TRBJ2-5|-|TRBV7-3
CASSLGAEPQGTQYF
TGTGCCAGCAGCTTAGGCGCGGAGCCCCAAGGTACCCAGTACTTC
>-|TRBJ1-5|-|TRBV2
CASSAGLNQPQHF
TGTGCCAGCAGTGCAGGGCTCAATCAGCCCCAGCATTTT
>-|TRBJ2-3|TRBD2|TRBV10-2
CASLEGRGQYF
TGCGCCAGCTTGGAGGGGAGGGGGCAGTATTTT
>few|TRBJ2-1|TRBD2|TRBV6-1
CASSDLAGVGEQFF
TGTGCCAGCAGTGATTTAGCGGGAGTAGGCGAGCAGTTCTTC
>-|TRBJ1-2|-|TRBV5-1
CASSLGVGARGYTF
TGCGCCAGCAGCTTGGGTGTTGGGGCTCGGGGCTACACCTTC
>-|TRBJ1-2|-|TRBV2
CASSEVAGRPYGYTF
TGTGCCAGCAGTGAAGTGGCAGGCCGTCCCTATGGCTACACCTTC
>-|TRBJ2-7|TRBD2|TRBV11-2
CASSRSGRAHYEQYF
TGTGCCAGCAGCCGGAGCGGGAGGGCCCACTACGAGCAGTACTTC
>few|TRBJ2-2|-|TRBV29-1
CSGGNRANTGELFF
TGCAGCGGGGGGAACAGGGCGAACACCGGGGAGCTGTTTTTT